The 20 T cell receptor beta chains listed next were all sequenced from one sample in a study of memory CD4+ T cells and cytomegalovirus serostatus. Sequencing was performed with immunoSEQ multiplex PCR; in TCRdb, only in-frame clones are kept and a portion is missing. The sample carries roughly 53,000 clones, around 81% recorded once. The sort gate was single viable CD3+CD4+CD8-CD45RO+ cells for memory CD4+ T cells. Sequenced: memory CD4+ T cells from blood. These receptors were obtained from an adult in good health and CMV-seronegative.

J is TRBJ2-4 and V is TRBV4-1; D is ambiguous. Germline CDR1 reads MGHRA; CDR2 reads YSYEKL. V was shortened by 1 base and J by 4 bases, with 5 bases between the two germline ends. The CDR3 is 13 residues long. CDR3 in amino acids: CASSQGHKNIQYF. DNA of the CDR3: TGCGCCAGCAGCCAAGGACATAAAAACATTCAGTACTTC.

This clone turned up a few times. V is TRBV10-2 and J is TRBJ1-1; maybe TRBD1 (6 bases). Germline CDR1 reads WSHSY; CDR2 reads SAAADI. Trimming took off 6 bases at V and 5 bases at J, with 13 bases between the two ends. CDR3 size: 13 residues. The CDR3 sequence is CASRDSRDTEAFF. The DNA of the CDR3 is TGCGCCAGCAGGGACAGTAGAGATACTGAAGCTTTCTTT.

This chain joins TRBV19 and TRBJ2-5, with TRBD2 matching 10 bases. The trim removed 1 base at V and 4 bases at J, leaving 0 bases unmatched. The CDR3 has 14 amino acids. Germline lookup yields CDR1 LNHDA and CDR2 SQIVND (reference sequence). CDR3 sequence reads: CASSIASGRETQYF. DNA of the CDR3: TGTGCCAGTAGTATAGCTAGCGGGAGAGAGACCCAGTACTTC.

A few counts support this clone. The sample contains more than one DNA sequence encoding this CDR3. V gene TRBV27 combines with J gene TRBJ2-3; 10 bases are a match to TRBD2. CDR3 size: 16 residues. The V gene end was trimmed by 2 bases and the J gene end by 1 base; junction bases not matched to a gene: 3. Germline loops: CDR1 MNHEY, CDR2 SMNVEV (reference sequence). CDR3 sequence: CASSLQGLAGTDTQYF. The CDR3 nucleotides are TGTGCCAGCAGTTTACAAGGACTAGCGGGCACAGATACGCAGTATTTT.

This chain uses TRBV6-6 with TRBJ1-5; 7 bases are a match to TRBD1. Germline CDR1 MNHNY, CDR2 SVGAGI (reference sequence). V lost 5 bases, J lost 4 bases, and 8 bases stayed unmatched. CDR3 size: 15 residues. The DNA of the CDR3 is TGTGCCAGCAGTACGCCGGGACAGAGAAATCAGCCCCAGCATTTT. Its translation is CASSTPGQRNQPQHF.

This clone was counted a single time. The rearrangement joins TRBV2 to TRBJ2-1, with a tentative D call TRBD2 (5 bases). Trimming shortened V by 7 bases and J by 7 bases, and 17 bases separated the two germline ends. Germline assignment: CDR1 SNHLY and CDR2 FYNNEI. This CDR3 spans 14 amino acids. The CDR3: CASTGRRIGNEQFF. The CDR3 coding sequence is TGTGCCAGCACTGGACGGAGGATTGGGAATGAGCAGTTCTTC.

V usage is TRBV5-1 and J usage is TRBJ2-5; possibly TRBD2 for D (5 bases). Germline CDR1 and CDR2: SGHRS and YFSETQ. With 0 bases removed from V and 2 bases from J, the gap between germline ends came to 8 bases. The CDR3 totals 14 residues. The CDR3 loop reads CASSLATGQETQYF. The CDR3 coding sequence is TGCGCCAGCAGCTTGGCGACGGGACAAGAGACCCAGTACTTC.

The gene calls are TRBV5-1 and TRBJ2-3; D is unresolved. Germline CDR1 and CDR2: SGHRS and YFSETQ. The V end lost 1 base, the J end lost 5 bases, and 17 bases lay between the germline ends. The CDR3 covers 16 residues. The DNA of the CDR3 is TGCGCCAGCAGCTTGTCTGGCCCCGGTTTTGGAGATACGCAGTATTTT. Protein sequence: CASSLSGPGFGDTQYF.

J is TRBJ2-1 and V is TRBV6-1; the D gene is possibly TRBD2 (5 bases). V dropped 2 bases and J dropped 12 bases, with 5 bases sitting between them. This CDR3 spans 10 amino acids. Looked up from germline, CDR1 is MNHNS and CDR2 is SASEGT. This CDR3 reads CASSERGQFF. The CDR3 DNA reads TGTGCCAGCAGTGAACGGGGGCAGTTCTTC.

The V gene is TRBV28, the J gene TRBJ1-2, with TRBD1 identical over 7 bases. This CDR3 comprises 15 residues. V dropped 6 bases and J dropped 5; count of bases not matched to a gene: 12. CDR1 and CDR2 (germline): MDHEN, SYDVKM. CDR3 nucleotides: TGTGCCAGCAGATCCCTCCGACAGGGCGGTTATGGCTACACCTTC. The encoded protein is CASRSLRQGGYGYTF.

The chain recombines TRBV5-6 with TRBJ2-7, with D unclear. Trimming removed 7 bases at V and 3 bases at J, with 11 bases between. The CDR3 runs to 12 residues. CDR1 SGHDT and CDR2 YYEEEE come from the germline V gene. The CDR3 spells CASGTRRYEQYF. The CDR3 region has the DNA TGTGCCAGCGGAACACGCCGCTACGAGCAGTACTTC. Supplemented by reference TRBV5-6 and TRBJ2-7, the full variable domain reads DAGVTQSPTHLIKTRGQQVTLRCSPKSGHDTVSWYQQALGQGPQFIFQYYEEEERQRGNFPDRFSGHQFPNYSSELNVNALLLGDSALYLCASGTRRYEQYFGPGTRLTVT.

The chain employs TRBV19 and TRBJ1-3; no clear D. V lost 6 bases to trimming and J lost 3 bases, with 6 bases between them. Germline CDR1 reads LNHDA; CDR2 reads SQIVND (reference sequence). CDR3 length: 12 amino acids. CDR3 loop: CASSFVGNTIYF. The CDR3 nucleotides read TGTGCCAGTAGCTTCGTTGGAAACACCATATATTTT.

The genes are TRBV6-6 and TRBJ2-7, with 7 nucleotides matching TRBD1. Germline V gene sequence: CDR1 MNHNY, CDR2 SVGAGI (reference sequence). This CDR3 is built from 14 residues. V lost 0 bases and J lost 2; bases outside the gene matches: 1. DNA for the CDR3: TGTGCCAGCAGTTACTCGACAGGGCCCTACGAGCAGTACTTC. Translating gives CASSYSTGPYEQYF.

The chain recombines TRBV18 with TRBJ1-1; D unclear. Trimming stripped 3 bases from V and 5 bases from J, with 13 bases between. This CDR3 comprises 14 residues. CDR1 KGHSH and CDR2 LQKENI come from the germline V gene. CDR3 loop: CASSPRGFGTEAFF. DNA for the CDR3: TGTGCCAGCTCACCTCGGGGTTTTGGTACTGAAGCTTTCTTT.

The rearrangement uses TRBV2 and TRBJ1-6; a possible D gene is TRBD1 (5 bases). The CDR3 has 16 residues. Trimming took 8 bases from V and 9 from J, leaving 23 bases between them. CDR1 is SNHLY and CDR2 is FYNNEI in the germline V gene. CDR3 protein: CASLTGTHIKGSPLHF. CDR3 sequence (DNA): TGTGCCAGCCTAACCGGGACTCACATCAAGGGTTCACCCCTCCACTTT.

By share, this clone counts as medium-sized (0.01 to 0.1%). J is TRBJ2-1 and V is TRBV27; D uncertain. The length of the CDR3 is 16 residues. CDR1 and CDR2 (germline): MNHEY, SMNVEV (reference sequence). V was clipped by 1 base and J by 2 bases, with 12 bases between them. The CDR3 nucleotides are TGTGCCAGCAGTTTATACTTAGCTCTTGCCTACAATGAGCAGTTCTTC. It yields the protein CASSLYLALAYNEQFF.

The table lists this clone with a few counts. The chain recombines TRBV9 with TRBJ1-1, with D possibly matching TRBD1 (5 bases). CDR1 is SGDLS, CDR2 YYNGEE, per germline. The CDR3 runs 15 residues. V was shortened by 3 bases and J by 2 bases, with 14 bases between the two germline ends. CDR3 residues: CASSASTGLNTEAFF. The CDR3, as DNA: TGTGCCAGCAGCGCATCTACGGGACTCAACACTGAAGCTTTCTTT.

V usage is TRBV18 and J usage is TRBJ1-5; D unclear. In germline, CDR1 is KGHSH, CDR2 LQKENI. This CDR3 region has 15 residues. V was clipped by 5 bases and J by 1 base, with 12 bases between them. The chain's CDR3 is CASSDILDSNQPQHF. The DNA of the CDR3 is TGTGCCAGCTCAGACATACTCGACAGCAATCAGCCCCAGCATTTT.

V is TRBV6-1 and J is TRBJ2-7; D is uncertain. V gave up 6 bases and J gave up 4 bases, with 16 bases separating them. CDR1 is MNHNS and CDR2 is SASEGT in the germline V gene. CDR3 size: 14 residues. The CDR3 spells CASRTGPQAYEQYF. The CDR3 region has the DNA TGTGCCAGCAGAACCGGGCCTCAGGCGTACGAGCAGTACTTC.

The genes are TRBV6-5 and TRBJ1-1, with 10 nucleotides matching TRBD1. Germline-derived CDR1 and CDR2 are MNHEY and SVGAGI. The V and J ends lost 2 bases and 11 bases, in that order; junction bases with no gene match: 5. The CDR3 contains 13 residues. CDR3 sequence: CASSYETGGLAFF. The CDR3 DNA reads TGTGCCAGCAGTTACGAGACAGGGGGCTTGGCTTTCTTT.